The clone carrying this TCR beta chain was observed at least ten times. This entry comes from a study of early T cells in non-severe SARS-CoV-2 infection. Per germline, CDR1 SGHVS and CDR2 FNYEAQ. This CDR3 comprises 16 residues. V was cut by 5 bases and J by 13 bases, with 29 bases left in between. TCRdb independently ran MiXCR on the 5' RACE reads; one entry per CDR3 protein. The repertoire holds some 38,000 distinct CDR3 sequences, with 4.6% as singletons. Sequenced material: whole blood. The TCR comes from an adult who was a healthcare worker with PCR-confirmed SARS-CoV-2 infection or an uninfected control (not recorded which). The chain employs TRBV7-6 and TRBJ1-1; TRBD1 might be the D (6 bases). The CDR3, as DNA: TGTGCCAGCAGCCCAGGGGCAGGGTTAGGGATCAACCGGGTTTTCTTT. Residues: CASSPGAGLGINRVFF.